A single T cell receptor beta chain is shown here with its context. Its antigen is still unknown. V lost 10 bases and J lost 2; bases outside the gene matches: 10. Germline V gene data show CDR1 as LNHDA and CDR2 as SQIVND (reference sequence). The CDR3 is made up of 15 amino acids. These data belong to a study of cytomegalovirus exposure and HLA in healthy donors. Study-wide results and caveats: CMV antigen specificity of a few CMV-associated chains was confirmed in vitro. According to a later analysis, most TCR beta chains associated with CMV appeared HLA-restricted.

Each donor was nominally healthy when sampled (though unrecorded immune exposures were likely). The primer mix had 60 Vbeta and 13 Jbeta primers. TCRdb's copy holds only in-frame clones and misses some; the assay was immunoSEQ multiplex PCR. The sample contains under 100,000 clones, roughly 79% of which appear only once. The J gene is TRBJ2-1, the V gene TRBV19; 8 nucleotides line up with TRBD2. This TCR was recovered from a woman aged 70-85 years in good health and CMV-seropositive. Sample: PBMCs. The CDR3 bases are TGTGCCACCTCGCCGGGACTAGGACCCTACAATGAGCAGTTCTTC. Amino acid sequence: CATSPGLGPYNEQFF.